The 9 T cell receptor beta chains given below trace back to one sample, sequenced in a study of T-cell reconstitution after alpha-beta-depleted transplantation in children. Unique molecular identifiers were incorporated into the prepared TCRbeta library. Each CDR3 protein gets one entry after TCRdb re-called the PCR reads with MiXCR. The table shows around 700,000 distinct CDR3 sequences, with under 15% occurring only once. This specimen was PBMCs, taken before TCRalphabeta/CD19-depleted stem cell transplant. These receptors all stem from a girl aged 2-10 years with congenital amegakaryocytic thrombocytopenia, due to receive a stem cell transplant.

This clonotype was detected a few times. This sequence joins TRBV18 and TRBJ2-3, with TRBD1 as a possible D gene (6 bases). Trimming pared 6 bases from V and 2 bases from J, leaving 12 bases between. This CDR3 comprises 14 residues. CDR1 is KGHSH, CDR2 LQKENI, per germline. The chain's CDR3 is CASSPPGVTDTQYF. For the CDR3, the DNA is TGTGCCAGCTCGCCGCCAGGGGTCACAGATACGCAGTATTTT. The variable domain in full, completed from reference TRBV18 and TRBJ2-3, reads NAGVMQNPRHLVRRRGQEARLRCSPMKGHSHVYWYRQLPEEGLKFMVYLQKENIIDESGMPKERFSAEFPKEGPSILRIQQVVRGDSAAYFCASSPPGVTDTQYFGPGTRLTVL.

This clonotype was observed many times. CDR3 in amino acids: CASSFGTSADEQYF. The CDR3 DNA sequence: TGTGCCAGCAGTTTCGGGACTAGCGCTGACGAGCAGTACTTC. The V call is TRBV12-3 or TRBV12-4, the J call TRBJ2-7, with 10 nucleotides matching TRBD2. After removal of 3 bases from V and 5 bases from J, the junction contained 4 bases not matched to a gene. There are 14 residues in the CDR3.

This rearrangement joins TRBV7-8 to TRBJ2-1; D is perhaps TRBD1 or TRBD2 (5 bases each). V shed 4 bases and J shed 8 bases, with 18 bases lying between them. Germline V CDR1 and CDR2: SGHVS, FQNEAQ. The CDR3 covers 15 residues. CDR3 in DNA: TGTGCCAGCAGCTCTCCTGGGACCTCTGGGTATGAGCAGTTCTTC. It yields the protein CASSSPGTSGYEQFF.

This clonotype was picked up many times. The chain employs TRBV28 and TRBJ2-3, with no clear D. The CDR3 is 14 residues long. CDR1 is MDHEN and CDR2 is SYDVKM in the germline V gene. V was clipped by 0 bases and J by 6 bases, with 10 bases between them. The CDR3 DNA reads as TGTGCCAGCAGTTTATGGGAGTTGTGGGATACGCAGTATTTT. The encoded protein is CASSLWELWDTQYF.

V is TRBV7-9 and J is TRBJ2-7; 14 nucleotides line up with TRBD2. V lost 9 bases and J lost 9; bases outside the gene matches: 13. CDR1 is SEHNR and CDR2 is FQNEAQ in the germline V gene (reference sequence). The CDR3 extends over 15 amino acids. The CDR3 coding sequence is TGTGCCAGTCATTCCGGGACTAGCGGGAGCAAAGGGCAGTACTTC. Its protein is CASHSGTSGSKGQYF.

This sequence joins TRBV20-1 and TRBJ2-1; 9 bases align to TRBD2. V was clipped by 2 bases and J by 2 bases; unmatched bases: 4. This CDR3 has 15 amino acids. Germline CDR1 and CDR2: DFQATT and SNEGSKA (reference sequence). The CDR3 region has the DNA TGCAGTGCTAGACGGCTAGCGGGGACCTACAATGAGCAGTTCTTC. Its protein product is CSARRLAGTYNEQFF.

This clonotype was seen many times. J is TRBJ2-1 and V is TRBV12-3 or TRBV12-4; 7 bases agree with TRBD2. The CDR3 extends over 15 amino acids. Trimming took 6 bases from V and 0 from J; bases not matched to a gene: 5. This chain's CDR3 is CASSWTRSSYNEQFF. CDR3 nucleotide sequence: TGTGCCAGCAGCTGGACTAGGAGCTCCTACAATGAGCAGTTCTTC.

This clonotype was seen many times. The V and J genes are TRBV12-3 or TRBV12-4 and TRBJ1-1; 11 positions agree with TRBD1. There are 14 residues in the CDR3. The V gene end was trimmed by 6 bases and the J gene end by 5 bases; junction bases not matched to a gene: 5. The CDR3 coding sequence is TGTGCCAGCAGCGGGACAGGGGGTTGGACTGAAGCTTTCTTT. As protein: CASSGTGGWTEAFF.

The gene calls are TRBV5-1 and TRBJ1-1; 7 bases agree with TRBD1. Trimming removed 4 bases from V and 4 bases from J; junction bases left unmatched: 10. CDR3 length equals 15 residues. CDR1 and CDR2 from the germline V gene are SGHRS and YFSETQ. The CDR3 reads CASSETGNDGTEAFF. The CDR3 DNA sequence: TGCGCCAGCAGCGAGACAGGGAATGATGGCACTGAAGCTTTCTTT.